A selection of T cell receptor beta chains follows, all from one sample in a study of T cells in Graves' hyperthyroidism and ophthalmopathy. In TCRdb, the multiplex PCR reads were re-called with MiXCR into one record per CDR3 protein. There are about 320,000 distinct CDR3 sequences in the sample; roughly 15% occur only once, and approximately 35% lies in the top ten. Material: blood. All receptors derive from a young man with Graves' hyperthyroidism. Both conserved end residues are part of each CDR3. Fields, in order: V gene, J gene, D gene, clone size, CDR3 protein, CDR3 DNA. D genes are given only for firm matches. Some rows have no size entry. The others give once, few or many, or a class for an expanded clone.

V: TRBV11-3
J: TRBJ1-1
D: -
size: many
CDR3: CASTRTDSNTEAFF
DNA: TGTGCCAGCACCCGGACAGACTCGAACACTGAAGCTTTCTTT

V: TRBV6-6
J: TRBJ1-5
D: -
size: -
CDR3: CASSYSMYAAPGAQHF
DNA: TGTGCCAGCAGTTACTCGATGTACGCAGCCCCGGGGGCCCAGCATTTT

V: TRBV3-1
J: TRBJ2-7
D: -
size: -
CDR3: CASSRLDSSYEQYF
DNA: TGTGCCAGCAGCCGACTGGACAGCTCCTACGAGCAGTACTTC

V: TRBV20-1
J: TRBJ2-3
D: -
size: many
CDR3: CSASLADTQYF
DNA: TGCAGTGCTAGTCTCGCGGATACGCAGTATTTT

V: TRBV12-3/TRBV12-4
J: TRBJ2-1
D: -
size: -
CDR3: CASKSEWEQFF
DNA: TGTGCCAGCAAGTCCGAATGGGAGCAGTTCTTC

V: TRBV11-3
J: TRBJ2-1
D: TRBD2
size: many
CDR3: CASNYRAGLAGNNEQFF
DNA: TGTGCCAGCAACTACCGGGCAGGACTAGCGGGAAACAATGAGCAGTTCTTC

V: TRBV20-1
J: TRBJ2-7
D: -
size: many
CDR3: CSARDGRGSLEQYF
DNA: TGCAGTGCTAGAGATGGGCGGGGCTCGCTCGAGCAGTACTTC

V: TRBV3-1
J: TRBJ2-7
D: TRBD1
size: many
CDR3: CASSQGAGQGYEQYF
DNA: TGTGCCAGCAGCCAAGGTGCGGGACAGGGCTACGAGCAGTACTTC

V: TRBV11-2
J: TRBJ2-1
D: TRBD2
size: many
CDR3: CASSRPPGLAGKNEQFF
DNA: TGTGCCAGCAGCCGACCCCCGGGACTAGCGGGAAAAAATGAGCAGTTCTTC

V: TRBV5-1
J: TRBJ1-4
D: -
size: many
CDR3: CASSRGQLGDEKLFF
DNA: TGCGCCAGCAGCCGAGGACAGTTAGGTGATGAAAAACTGTTTTTT

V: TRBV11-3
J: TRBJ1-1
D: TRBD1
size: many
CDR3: CASSLGQGNEAFF
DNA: TGTGCCAGCAGCTTGGGACAGGGCAATGAAGCTTTCTTT

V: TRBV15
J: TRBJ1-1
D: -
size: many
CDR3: CATSRAPAKPMNTEAFF
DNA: TGTGCCACCAGCAGAGCCCCAGCTAAGCCTATGAACACTGAAGCTTTCTTT

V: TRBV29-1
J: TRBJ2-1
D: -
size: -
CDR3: CSVGSNEQFF
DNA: TGCAGCGTTGGGTCGAATGAGCAGTTCTTC

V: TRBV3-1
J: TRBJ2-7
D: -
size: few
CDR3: CASSQGSRYEQYF
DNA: TGTGCCAGCAGCCAAGGATCCAGGTACGAGCAGTACTTC

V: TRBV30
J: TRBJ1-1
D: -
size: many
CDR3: CAGERNTEAFF
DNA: TGTGCCGGCGAAAGGAACACTGAAGCTTTCTTT

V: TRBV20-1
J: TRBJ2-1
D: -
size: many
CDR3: CSGSEGWNEQFF
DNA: TGCAGTGGCTCTGAGGGTTGGAATGAGCAGTTCTTC

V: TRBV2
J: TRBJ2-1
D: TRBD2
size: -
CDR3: CASSAVTSGSWYEQFF
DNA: TGTGCCAGCAGTGCCGTTACTAGCGGGAGTTGGTATGAGCAGTTCTTC

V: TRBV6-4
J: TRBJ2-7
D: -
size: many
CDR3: CASSDSRPRLSYEQYF
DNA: TGTGCCAGCAGTGACTCGCGTCCCAGGCTCTCCTACGAGCAGTACTTC

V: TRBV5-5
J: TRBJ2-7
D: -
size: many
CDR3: CASSIGTDEQYF
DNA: TGTGCCAGCAGCATCGGGACCGATGAGCAGTACTTC

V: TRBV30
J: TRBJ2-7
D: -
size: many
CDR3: CAWSRLAYEQYF
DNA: TGTGCCTGGAGTAGGCTTGCGTACGAGCAGTACTTC

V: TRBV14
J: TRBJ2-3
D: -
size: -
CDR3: CASSQSRGSTQYF
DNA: TGTGCCAGCAGCCAGTCCCGGGGAAGCACGCAGTATTTT

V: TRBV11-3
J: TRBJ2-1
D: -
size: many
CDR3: CASLRRAGGNEQFF
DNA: TGTGCCAGCCTTCGGAGGGCCGGCGGCAATGAGCAGTTCTTC

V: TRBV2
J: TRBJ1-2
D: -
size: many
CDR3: CASTRRYGYTF
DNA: TGTGCCAGCACCAGGCGCTATGGCTACACCTTC

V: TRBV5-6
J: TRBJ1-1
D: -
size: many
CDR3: CASSGFGTEAFF
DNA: TGTGCCAGCAGCGGTTTCGGGACTGAAGCTTTCTTT

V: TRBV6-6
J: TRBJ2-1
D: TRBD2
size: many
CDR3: CASSYSFAGVGNEQFF
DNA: TGTGCCAGCAGTTACTCCTTTGCGGGAGTGGGAAATGAGCAGTTCTTC

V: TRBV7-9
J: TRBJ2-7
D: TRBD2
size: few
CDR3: CASSPSGGRYEQYF
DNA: TGTGCCAGCAGCCCTTCCGGGGGGAGGTACGAGCAGTACTTC

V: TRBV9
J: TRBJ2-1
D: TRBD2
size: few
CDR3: CASSEGGLASNNEQFF
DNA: TGTGCCAGCAGCGAGGGGGGACTAGCGTCCAACAATGAGCAGTTCTTC

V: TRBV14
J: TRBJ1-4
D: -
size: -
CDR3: CASSQVRRWGEKLFF
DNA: TGTGCCAGCAGCCAGGTCCGACGATGGGGTGAAAAACTGTTTTTT

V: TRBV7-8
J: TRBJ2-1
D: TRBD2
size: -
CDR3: CASIRRWGRANYNEQFF
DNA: TGTGCCAGCATCCGCCGTTGGGGGAGGGCTAATTACAATGAGCAGTTCTTC

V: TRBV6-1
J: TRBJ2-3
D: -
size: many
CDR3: CASSRLRSTDTQYF
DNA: TGTGCCAGCAGTAGGTTGCGGAGCACAGATACGCAGTATTTT

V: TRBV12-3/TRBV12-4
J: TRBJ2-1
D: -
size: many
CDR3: CASSSPLAPYNEQFF
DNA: TGTGCCAGCAGTTCCCCCCTAGCGCCCTACAATGAGCAGTTCTTC

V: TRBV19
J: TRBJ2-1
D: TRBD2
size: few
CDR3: CASAPGTSGYNEQFF
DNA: TGTGCCAGTGCGCCCGGGACTAGCGGATACAATGAGCAGTTCTTC

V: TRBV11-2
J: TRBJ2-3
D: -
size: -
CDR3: CASSLSSRGTDTQYF
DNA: TGTGCCAGCAGCTTATCTTCGCGGGGCACAGATACGCAGTATTTT

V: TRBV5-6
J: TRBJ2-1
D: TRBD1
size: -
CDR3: CASTRRNRGSNEQFF
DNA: TGTGCCAGCACCCGAAGGAACAGGGGGTCCAACGAGCAGTTCTTC

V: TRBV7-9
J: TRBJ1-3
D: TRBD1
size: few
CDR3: CASSLSSQGNSGNTIYF
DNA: TGTGCCAGCAGCTTATCATCACAGGGGAACTCTGGAAACACCATATATTTT

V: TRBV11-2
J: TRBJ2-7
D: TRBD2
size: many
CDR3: CASSLLAGEIYEQYF
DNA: TGTGCCAGCAGCTTACTAGCGGGAGAGATCTACGAGCAGTACTTC

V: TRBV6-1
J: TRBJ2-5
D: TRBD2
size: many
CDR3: CASSYAGGGETQYF
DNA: TGTGCCAGCAGTTACGCCGGGGGGGGTGAGACCCAGTACTTC

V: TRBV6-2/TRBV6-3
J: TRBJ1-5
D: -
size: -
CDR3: CASRGHRDGQPQHF
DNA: TGTGCCAGCCGGGGCCACAGGGATGGACAGCCCCAGCATTTT

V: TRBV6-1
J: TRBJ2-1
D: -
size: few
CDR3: CASSEVGESVGEEFF
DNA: TGTGCCAGCAGTGAAGTTGGGGAGTCGGTGGGGGAGGAGTTCTTC

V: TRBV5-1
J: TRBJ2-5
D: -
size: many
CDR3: CASSSQSRYQETQYF
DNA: TGCGCCAGCAGCTCCCAATCCCGGTACCAAGAGACCCAGTACTTC

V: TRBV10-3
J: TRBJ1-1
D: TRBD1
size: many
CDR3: CAITDRGGTEAFF
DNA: TGTGCCATCACCGACAGGGGAGGGACTGAAGCTTTCTTT

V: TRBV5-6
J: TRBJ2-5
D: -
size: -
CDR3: CASSLVASVPQYF
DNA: TGTGCCAGCAGCTTGGTCGCGTCCGTGCCCCAGTACTTC

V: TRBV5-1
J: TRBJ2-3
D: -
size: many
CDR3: CASSLSGVADTQYF
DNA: TGCGCCAGCAGCTTGTCAGGGGTGGCAGATACGCAGTATTTT

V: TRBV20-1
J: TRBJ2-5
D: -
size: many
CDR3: CSARDRREGEETQYF
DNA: TGCAGTGCTAGAGATAGAAGGGAGGGGGAAGAGACCCAGTACTTC

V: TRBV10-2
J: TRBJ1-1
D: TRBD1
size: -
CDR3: CATGTGRNTEAFF
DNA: TGCGCCACGGGGACAGGGAGGAACACTGAAGCTTTCTTT

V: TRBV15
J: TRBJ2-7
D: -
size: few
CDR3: CATSRGRGSYEQYF
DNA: TGTGCCACCAGCAGAGGAAGGGGGTCCTACGAGCAGTACTTC

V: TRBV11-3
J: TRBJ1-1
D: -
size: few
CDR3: CASSLDETEAFF
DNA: TGTGCCAGCAGCTTAGATGAGACTGAAGCTTTCTTT

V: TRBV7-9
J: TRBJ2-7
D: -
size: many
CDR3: CASSLRTAYEQYF
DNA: TGTGCCAGCAGCCTTCGGACGGCATACGAGCAGTACTTC

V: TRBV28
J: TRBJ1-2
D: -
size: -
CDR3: CASRAGYGYTF
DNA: TGTGCCAGCAGAGCGGGTTATGGCTACACCTTC

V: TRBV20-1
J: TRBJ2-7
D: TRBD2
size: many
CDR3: CSARGLAGFTYEQYF
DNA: TGCAGTGCTAGGGGACTAGCGGGCTTTACCTACGAGCAGTACTTC

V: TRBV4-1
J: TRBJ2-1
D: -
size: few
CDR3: CASRGVAGSSYNEQFF
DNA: TGCGCCAGCAGAGGTGTGGCGGGTAGCTCCTACAATGAGCAGTTCTTC

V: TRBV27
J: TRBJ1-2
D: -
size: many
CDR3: CASSLRGDNYGYTF
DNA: TGTGCCAGCAGTTTAAGAGGGGATAACTATGGCTACACCTTC

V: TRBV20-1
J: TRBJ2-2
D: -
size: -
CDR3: CSARWGSDTGELFF
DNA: TGCAGTGCTAGATGGGGGAGCGACACCGGGGAGCTGTTTTTT

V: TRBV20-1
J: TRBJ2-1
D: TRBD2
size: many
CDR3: CSASALAGEYNEQFF
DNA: TGCAGTGCCTCTGCGCTAGCGGGGGAATACAATGAGCAGTTCTTC